This T cell receptor (beta chain) comes out of a study of CD8 T cells in ankylosing spondylitis (dated by TCRdb to between 2016 and 2019). For the wider study: To find TCR variants linked to disease, the study profiled T cell receptor beta repertoires in ankylosing spondylitis patients and healthy donors. The full study cohort was made up of approximately 27 ankylosing spondylitis patients and around 100 healthy donors. Peripheral blood was sampled, and synovial fluid was additionally collected from ankylosing spondylitis patients. Study-wide findings and limitations: The disease-linked clones had a CD8+ phenotype and were found at relatively low frequencies in peripheral blood. A TCR beta motif made up of several highly homologous amino acid variants appeared to be characteristic of blood from ankylosing spondylitis patients. Some TCR beta motif variants had previously been reported in synovial fluid and blood of reactive arthritis patients, which suggested common disease-initiation mechanisms. The disease-linked clones were reported as significantly enriched in matched synovial fluid samples from ankylosing spondylitis patients.

Details on this clonotype: It has no known antigen specificity. No qualities accompany the bases; no much larger clone lies one base away.

The instrument was an Illumina HiSeq 2500. Quantitative 5'-RACE with molecular barcodes was the method used to prepare the TCR beta libraries. The authors' pipeline ran thus. To identify disease-linked TCR variants, a new computational method was used, one built on a probabilistic model of VDJ rearrangement. The public reads were reanalyzed by TCRdb: fastp trimming at Q25, MiXCR alignment, in-frame beta chains only. Every entry covers one CDR3 protein and lists the most common genes and DNA from its rows. For this entry, the V and J calls and clone size follow TCRdb and not the study's own pipeline. The sample table lists 200,000 to 250,000 distinct CDR3 sequences, around 16% of them with a count of one. More than 40% of the sample goes to the ten largest clones. Sequenced input: blood, either unsorted or a sorted T cell fraction (not recorded which). The receptor was isolated from a male donor with ankylosing spondylitis.

The CDR3 sequence is CSASILAGEGGEQYF. At the DNA level, the sequence is TGCAGTGCTAGCATACTAGCGGGAGAGGGAGGCGAGCAGTACTTC. The sequence is built from TRBV20-1 and TRBJ2-7, and 11 junction bases match TRBD2. Germline trimming: 3 bases from V, 6 bases from J; junction bases outside gene matches: 10. The germline V gene (reference sequence) yields DFQATT for CDR1 and SNEGSKA for CDR2. The CDR3 spans 15 residues, from the cysteine through the phenylalanine. Only CDR3 DNA is held: 45 bases, read in frame from base 1.